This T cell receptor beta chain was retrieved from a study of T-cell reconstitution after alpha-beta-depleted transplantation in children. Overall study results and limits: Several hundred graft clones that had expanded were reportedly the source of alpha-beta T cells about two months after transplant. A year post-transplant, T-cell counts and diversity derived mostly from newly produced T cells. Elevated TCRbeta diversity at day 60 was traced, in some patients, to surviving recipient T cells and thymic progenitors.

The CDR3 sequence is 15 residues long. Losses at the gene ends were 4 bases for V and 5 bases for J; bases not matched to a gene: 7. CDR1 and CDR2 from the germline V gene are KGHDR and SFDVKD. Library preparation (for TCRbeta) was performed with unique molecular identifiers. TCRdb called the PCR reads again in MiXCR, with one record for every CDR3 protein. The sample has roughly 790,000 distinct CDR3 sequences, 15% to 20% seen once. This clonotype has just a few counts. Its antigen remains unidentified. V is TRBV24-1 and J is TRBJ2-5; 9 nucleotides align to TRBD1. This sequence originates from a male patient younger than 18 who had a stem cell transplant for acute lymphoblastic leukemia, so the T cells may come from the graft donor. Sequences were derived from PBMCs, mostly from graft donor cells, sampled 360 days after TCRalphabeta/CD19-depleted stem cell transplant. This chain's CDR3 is CATSDRHRGRETQYF. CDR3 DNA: TGTGCCACCAGTGACCGGCACAGGGGGCGGGAGACCCAGTACTTC.